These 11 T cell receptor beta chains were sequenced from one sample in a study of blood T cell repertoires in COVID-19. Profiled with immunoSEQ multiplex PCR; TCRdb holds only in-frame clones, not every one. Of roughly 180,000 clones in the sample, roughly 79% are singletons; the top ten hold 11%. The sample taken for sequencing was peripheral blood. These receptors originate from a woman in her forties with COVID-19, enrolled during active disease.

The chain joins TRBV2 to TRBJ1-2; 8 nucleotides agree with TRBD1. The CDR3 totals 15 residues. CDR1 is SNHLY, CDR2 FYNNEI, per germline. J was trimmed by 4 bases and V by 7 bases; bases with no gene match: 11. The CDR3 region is CASTPRGTGGYGYTF. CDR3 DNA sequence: TGTGCCAGCACCCCCAGGGGGACAGGTGGCTATGGCTACACCTTC.

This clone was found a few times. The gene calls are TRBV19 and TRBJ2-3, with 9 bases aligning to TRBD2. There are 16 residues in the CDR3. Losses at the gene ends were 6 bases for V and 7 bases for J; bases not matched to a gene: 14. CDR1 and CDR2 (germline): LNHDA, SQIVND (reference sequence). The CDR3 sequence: CASRINLAGPVNTQYF. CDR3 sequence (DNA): TGTGCCAGTAGGATCAACCTAGCGGGGCCGGTTAATACGCAGTATTTT.

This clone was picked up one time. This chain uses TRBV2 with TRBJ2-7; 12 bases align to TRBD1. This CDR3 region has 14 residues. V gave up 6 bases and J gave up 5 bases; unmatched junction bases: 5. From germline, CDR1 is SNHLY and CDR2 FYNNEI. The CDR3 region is CASRGTGGGHEQYV. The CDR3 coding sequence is TGTGCCAGCAGAGGGACAGGGGGCGGCCACGAGCAGTACGTC.

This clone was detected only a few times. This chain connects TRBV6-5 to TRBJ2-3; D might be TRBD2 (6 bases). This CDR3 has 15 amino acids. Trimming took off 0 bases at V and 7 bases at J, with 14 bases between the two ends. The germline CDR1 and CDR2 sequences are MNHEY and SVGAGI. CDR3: CASSYSIGSTNTQYF. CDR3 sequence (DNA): TGTGCCAGCAGTTACTCGATCGGGAGTACGAATACGCAGTATTTT.

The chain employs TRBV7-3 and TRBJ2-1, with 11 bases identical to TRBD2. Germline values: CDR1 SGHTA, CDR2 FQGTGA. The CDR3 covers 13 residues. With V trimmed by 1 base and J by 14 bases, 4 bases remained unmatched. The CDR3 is CASSLISGRAKFF. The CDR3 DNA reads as TGTGCCAGCAGCTTAATTAGCGGGAGGGCTAAGTTCTTC.

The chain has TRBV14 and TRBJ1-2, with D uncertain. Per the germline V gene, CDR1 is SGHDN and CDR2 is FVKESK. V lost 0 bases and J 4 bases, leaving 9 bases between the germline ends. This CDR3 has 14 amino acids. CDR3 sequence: CASSQDRGPYGYTF. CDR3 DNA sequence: TGTGCCAGCAGCCAAGATCGGGGTCCCTATGGCTACACCTTC.

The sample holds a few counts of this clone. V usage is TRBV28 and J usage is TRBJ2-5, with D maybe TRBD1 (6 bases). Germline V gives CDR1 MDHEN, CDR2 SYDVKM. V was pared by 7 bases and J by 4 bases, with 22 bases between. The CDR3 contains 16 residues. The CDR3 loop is CASNFARGLVRETQYF. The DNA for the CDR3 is TGTGCCAGCAACTTCGCCAGGGGTCTAGTTAGAGAGACCCAGTACTTC.

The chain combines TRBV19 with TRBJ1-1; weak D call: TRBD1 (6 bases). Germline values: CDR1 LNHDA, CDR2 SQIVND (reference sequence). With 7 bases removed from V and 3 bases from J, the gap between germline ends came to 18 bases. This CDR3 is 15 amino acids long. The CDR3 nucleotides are TGTGCCAGTAACCGTATCGGACAGTTTTACACTGAAGCTTTCTTT. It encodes CASNRIGQFYTEAFF.

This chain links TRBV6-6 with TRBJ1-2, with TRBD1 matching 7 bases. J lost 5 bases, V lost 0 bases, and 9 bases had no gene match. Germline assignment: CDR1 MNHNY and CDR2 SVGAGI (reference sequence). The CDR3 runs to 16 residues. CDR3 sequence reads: CASSYSRQGKGYGYTF. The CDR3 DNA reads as TGTGCCAGCAGTTACTCACGACAGGGAAAAGGGTATGGCTACACCTTC.

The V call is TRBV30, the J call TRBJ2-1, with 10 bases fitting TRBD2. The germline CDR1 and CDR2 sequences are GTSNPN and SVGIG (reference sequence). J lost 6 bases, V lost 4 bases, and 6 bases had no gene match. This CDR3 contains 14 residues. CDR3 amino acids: CAWTSGSSLNEQFF. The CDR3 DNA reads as TGTGCCTGGACTAGCGGGAGCTCCCTCAATGAGCAGTTCTTC.

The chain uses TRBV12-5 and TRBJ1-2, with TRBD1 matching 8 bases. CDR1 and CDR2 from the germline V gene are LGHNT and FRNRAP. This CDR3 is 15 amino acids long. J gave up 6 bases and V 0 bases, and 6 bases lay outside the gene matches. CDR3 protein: CASGLVQGEIDGYTF. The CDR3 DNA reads TGTGCTAGTGGTTTGGTACAGGGGGAAATCGATGGCTACACCTTC.